This TCR beta chain was sequenced during a study of blood T cell repertoires in COVID-19. Study in general: COVID-19 samples, acute and convalescent, were from the United States, Italy and Spain. Sources were T cells, B-cell-depleted T cells, or PBMCs; the material itself was cDNA or gDNA.

As processed by the authors: From reference gene primer amplification, estimates of nucleated cell counts were derived. The data were produced by immunoSEQ multiplex PCR, yet TCRdb's version contains in-frame clones alone and is incomplete. V and J calls and clone size are those listed in that table; D and trimming were worked out from the DNA. The sample shows approximately 260,000 clones, around 90% of them seen only once. One Seattle source followed patients from active infection through their disease course. This CDR3 region has 14 residues. J is TRBJ1-2 and V is TRBV12-2; the D call in the table, TRBD1, was not verified against the DNA. TRBV12-2 has pseudogene status. Input material: peripheral blood. The TCR was taken from a woman in her 70s with COVID-19, enrolled during active disease. CDR3 sequence: CASRLAGNTDGYTF. The DNA for the CDR3 is TGTGCAAGTCGCTTGGCAGGAAATACCGATGGCTACACCTTC.